This T cell receptor (beta chain) came from a study of cytomegalovirus exposure and HLA in healthy donors. Details on this clone: The sample carries other DNA sequences with the same CDR3.

Germline values: CDR1 SGDLS, CDR2 YYNGEE. V was trimmed by 3 bases and J by 9 bases, leaving 22 bases between them. There are 16 residues in the CDR3. Healthy bone marrow donors made up the donor group. This PCR relied on a set of 60 Vbeta primers and 13 Jbeta primers. Some clones are missing from TCRdb's copy, which holds only in-frame ones; the method was immunoSEQ multiplex PCR. The table lists fewer than 250,000 clones, roughly 79% of them singletons. Sequenced input: PBMCs. The J gene is TRBJ1-5, the V gene TRBV9, with D possibly TRBD1 on 5 matching bases. The sequence was obtained from a male donor in good health and CMV-seronegative. For the CDR3, the DNA is TGTGCCAGCAGCGATCCGGCCGGGGGGGACTCCGGGCCCCAGCATTTT. Its protein product is CASSDPAGGDSGPQHF.